The 29 T cell receptor beta chains below were found in one sample sequenced in a study of T cells in Graves' hyperthyroidism and ophthalmopathy. Authors of the study amplified TCR beta CDR3 regions from RNA transcripts. TCR CDR3 regions were first amplified by RT-PCR with HTBI primers. TCRdb used MiXCR to reprocess the multiplex PCR reads, holding one entry per CDR3 protein. The sample has about 200,000 distinct CDR3 sequences, roughly 15% seen once. Specimen: blood. The receptors stem from a man in his fifties with Graves' hyperthyroidism.

This clonotype was detected only a few times. This rearrangement joins TRBV27 to TRBJ2-7; D remains ambiguous. Germline V gene lookup returns CDR1 MNHEY and CDR2 SMNVEV (reference sequence). The V gene lost 2 bases and the J gene lost 2 bases, with 7 bases spanning the gap. The CDR3 totals 13 residues. CDR3: CASSLVFTYEQYF. The DNA for the CDR3 is TGTGCCAGCAGTTTAGTCTTTACCTACGAGCAGTACTTC.

This clonotype appeared a few times. The rearrangement links TRBV4-1 to TRBJ2-7; D may match TRBD1 or TRBD2 (5 bases each). The CDR3 has 15 residues. Looked up from germline, CDR1 is MGHRA and CDR2 is YSYEKL. Trimming cost V 5 bases and J 3 bases, with 17 bases left between them. The CDR3 DNA reads TGCGCCAGCAGCAACCGGGACGGCGGTTACTACGAGCAGTACTTC. This encodes CASSNRDGGYYEQYF.

This clonotype occurred a few times. This chain links TRBV7-9 with TRBJ1-4; unclear D gene. The CDR3 loop spans 16 amino acids. The ends were cut back, 3 bases at V and 0 bases at J, with 11 bases in the middle. Germline V lookup: CDR1 SEHNR, CDR2 FQNEAQ (reference sequence). The CDR3 loop is CASSFGVGTTNEKLFF. The CDR3 region has the DNA TGTGCCAGCAGCTTTGGTGTAGGTACAACTAATGAAAAACTGTTTTTT.

This clonotype was observed at least ten times. V is TRBV2 and J is TRBJ2-6; D is ambiguous. V dropped 4 bases and J dropped 0 bases, with 10 bases sitting between them. Germline V gene sequence: CDR1 SNHLY, CDR2 FYNNEI. CDR3 length: 16 amino acids. The CDR3 DNA sequence: TGTGCCAGCAGTGTAGGCATCCTCTCTGGGGCCAACGTCCTGACTTTC. This encodes CASSVGILSGANVLTF.

This clonotype occurred many times. This chain connects TRBV20-1 to TRBJ2-7, with 7 bases matching TRBD2. Germline CDR1 and CDR2: DFQATT and SNEGSKA (reference sequence). The CDR3 totals 13 residues. V gave up 1 base and J gave up 2 bases; unmatched junction bases: 2. CDR3: CSARGLAAYEQYF. The CDR3 nucleotides read TGCAGTGCTAGAGGGCTAGCGGCCTACGAGCAGTACTTC.

This clonotype was recorded many times. This chain joins TRBV7-2 and TRBJ1-1, with a tentative D call TRBD1 (5 bases). V lost 5 bases and J lost 7, with 17 bases in between. Germline V CDR1 and CDR2: SGHTA, FQGNSA. The CDR3 runs 14 residues. CDR3 loop: CASSNQGYSGEAFF. CDR3 bases: TGTGCCAGCAGCAACCAGGGTTATTCGGGTGAAGCTTTCTTT.

This clonotype was observed a few times. V and J are TRBV5-6 and TRBJ2-7; 7 positions match TRBD2. From germline, CDR1 is SGHDT and CDR2 YYEEEE. After removal of 0 bases from V and 6 bases from J, the junction contained 12 bases not matched to a gene. The CDR3 loop spans 16 amino acids. CDR3 sequence: CASSLAPLLAPGEQYF. For the CDR3, the DNA is TGTGCCAGCAGCTTGGCCCCATTACTAGCGCCGGGCGAGCAGTACTTC.

This clonotype was detected only a few times. The chain has TRBV18 and TRBJ1-6, with TRBD1 matching over 9 bases. V gave up 3 bases and J gave up 4 bases; unmatched junction bases: 1. Germline V gives CDR1 KGHSH, CDR2 LQKENI. This CDR3 region has 15 residues. This CDR3 reads CASSPGQGYNSPLHF. CDR3 nucleotides: TGTGCCAGCTCACCGGGACAGGGTTATAATTCACCCCTCCACTTT.

The CDR3 DNA is TGCGCCAGCAGCTTGGGGCTCACAGGCGATGAGCAGTTCTTC. Its protein product is CASSLGLTGDEQFF. The rearrangement links TRBV5-1 to TRBJ2-1; TRBD1 might be the D (5 bases). CDR1 is SGHRS, CDR2 YFSETQ, per germline. The V end was cut by 0 bases, the J end by 8 bases, with 12 bases between. The CDR3 length is 14 residues.

The chain carries TRBV6-1 and TRBJ2-2, with TRBD2 identical over 9 bases. The CDR3 consists of 16 residues. V shed 4 bases, J shed 6 bases, and the junction held 9 bases outside the gene matches. From germline, CDR1 is MNHNS and CDR2 SASEGT. Written as DNA, the CDR3 is TGTGCCAGCAGTGCAGAAGCGGGAGGAGGGTCCGGGGAGCTGTTTTTT. Translated, it gives CASSAEAGGGSGELFF.

Many counts were recorded for this clonotype. The chain employs TRBV18 and TRBJ2-5; 8 positions match TRBD2. The CDR3 covers 19 residues. After removal of 3 bases from V and 2 bases from J, the junction contained 17 bases not matched to a gene. CDR1 is KGHSH, CDR2 LQKENI, per germline. The CDR3 sequence is CASSPSGTSLGVNQETQYF. CDR3 DNA sequence: TGTGCCAGCTCACCTTCCGGGACTAGTCTCGGGGTAAATCAAGAGACCCAGTACTTC.

For this clonotype: It may be a read error: a sequence one base away is much more abundant. The chain has TRBV20-1 and TRBJ2-5; 11 bases are a match to TRBD2. The CDR3 extends over 16 amino acids. In germline, CDR1 is DFQATT, CDR2 SNEGSKA (reference sequence). CDR3 protein: CSARAPSGRIQEAQYF. CDR3 coding DNA: TGCAGTGCTAGAGCACCTAGCGGGAGGATTCAAGAGGCCCAGTACTTC.

The J gene is TRBJ1-4, the V gene TRBV6-1, with D perhaps TRBD1 (6 bases). The CDR3 totals 14 residues. Trimming left V 6 bases short and J 6 bases short, with 14 bases between. In germline, CDR1 is MNHNS, CDR2 SASEGT. CDR3: CASSHRGDYEKLFF. The DNA for the CDR3 is TGTGCCAGCAGCCATAGGGGGGATTATGAAAAACTGTTTTTT.

This clonotype was counted a few times. The V gene is TRBV20-1, the J gene TRBJ2-7; perhaps D is TRBD1 or TRBD2 (5 bases each). The CDR3 consists of 12 residues. V was cut by 3 bases and J by 3 bases, with 9 bases left in between. Germline values: CDR1 DFQATT, CDR2 SNEGSKA (reference sequence). CDR3 in DNA: TGCAGTGCTAGGGGGACGGGCTACGAGCAGTACTTC. Protein sequence: CSARGTGYEQYF.

Comments on this clonotype: Germline and junction disagree at one end, which may indicate a read error. J is TRBJ2-1 and V is TRBV6-1; no reliable D call. The CDR3 runs to 15 residues. Per germline, CDR1 MNHNS and CDR2 SASEGT. For the CDR3, the DNA is TGTACCAGCAGCTTCACCAGGCCCGCCTACAATGAGCAGTTCTTC. Its protein is CTSSFTRPAYNEQFF.

This clonotype was counted only a few times. The chain is built from TRBV18 and TRBJ2-3, with 9 bases aligning to TRBD2. With 0 bases clipped from V and 4 bases from J, the junction kept 2 bases outside the gene matches. Germline V gene data show CDR1 as KGHSH and CDR2 as LQKENI. CDR3 length: 15 amino acids. DNA for the CDR3: TGTGCCAGCTCACCACCGGGACTAGCCGCAGATACGCAGTATTTT. Protein sequence: CASSPPGLAADTQYF.

This clonotype has a count of ten or more. The chain recombines TRBV11-2 with TRBJ2-3; D not resolved. The ends were cut back, 3 bases at V and 4 bases at J, with 2 bases in the middle. This CDR3 region has 11 residues. CDR1 is SGHAT and CDR2 is FQNNGV in the germline V gene. CDR3 sequence: CASSFSDTQYF. The CDR3 DNA is TGTGCCAGCAGCTTCTCAGATACGCAGTATTTT.

In this sample, this clonotype turned up a few times. This rearrangement joins TRBV20-1 to TRBJ1-5, with D possibly being TRBD1 (5 bases). Germline V gene data show CDR1 as DFQATT and CDR2 as SNEGSKA (reference sequence). Deletions cut 0 bases from V and 6 bases from J, with 18 bases between. The CDR3 is 16 residues long. CDR3 sequence reads: CSARDLYRGYGQPQHF. For the CDR3, the DNA is TGCAGTGCTAGAGATCTCTATCGGGGGTACGGTCAGCCCCAGCATTTT.

This clonotype was counted ten times or more. J is TRBJ2-5 and V is TRBV12-3 or TRBV12-4, with TRBD2 as a possible D gene (6 bases). The V end was cut by 0 bases, the J end by 5 bases, with 16 bases between. The CDR3 runs to 16 residues. For the CDR3, the DNA is TGTGCCAGCAGTTTAGCGCTCGCGGGATGGGAGGAGACCCAGTACTTC. Translated, it gives CASSLALAGWEETQYF.

The V and J genes are TRBV5-1 and TRBJ2-7; D gene unclear. Trimming cost V 7 bases and J 3 bases, with 11 bases left between them. CDR1 and CDR2 (germline): SGHRS, YFSETQ. The CDR3 length is 12 residues. CDR3 nucleotide sequence: TGCGCCAGCCGGGCAGAAAGCTACGAGCAGTACTTC. This encodes CASRAESYEQYF.

This chain uses TRBV5-4 with TRBJ2-4, with D perhaps being TRBD1 or TRBD2 (6 bases each). The CDR3 runs to 15 residues. The V end lost 3 bases, the J end lost 0 bases, and 10 bases lay between the germline ends. The germline V gene encodes CDR1 SGHNT and CDR2 YYREEE (reference sequence). Here the CDR3 reads CASSYGGPAKNIQYF. DNA for the CDR3: TGTGCCAGCAGCTATGGGGGGCCAGCCAAAAACATTCAGTACTTC. The complete variable domain, with remaining parts taken from reference TRBV5-4 and TRBJ2-4, reads ETGVTQSPTHLIKTRGQQVTLRCSSQSGHNTVSWYQQALGQGPQFIFQYYREEENGRGNFPPRFSGLQFPNYSSELNVNALELDDSALYLCASSYGGPAKNIQYFGAGTRLSVL.

There are many counts of this clonotype. J is TRBJ1-5 and V is TRBV6-1; no clear D gene. CDR3 length: 15 amino acids. V dropped 2 bases and J dropped 5 bases, with 13 bases sitting between them. Germline values: CDR1 MNHNS, CDR2 SASEGT. The CDR3 loop is CASSEWGLGHQPQHF. CDR3 nucleotides: TGTGCCAGCAGTGAATGGGGTCTAGGACATCAGCCCCAGCATTTT.

This clonotype was counted many times. The V gene is TRBV7-2, the J gene TRBJ2-1; 9 nucleotides align to TRBD2. This CDR3 is 16 amino acids long. Unmatched junction bases numbered 7, after V lost 5 bases and J lost 2 bases. Germline-derived CDR1 and CDR2 are SGHTA and FQGNSA. CDR3 region: CASSPSASGAYNEQFF. Written as DNA, the CDR3 is TGTGCCAGCAGCCCCTCGGCTAGCGGGGCCTACAATGAGCAGTTCTTC.

This clonotype has just a few counts. The chain has TRBV30 and TRBJ2-5, with 11 nucleotides matching TRBD2. Trimming took 3 bases from V and 0 from J; bases not matched to a gene: 3. Germline lookup yields CDR1 GTSNPN and CDR2 SVGIG (reference sequence). This CDR3 has 15 residues. CDR3: CAWSKGLADQETQYF. For the CDR3, the DNA is TGTGCCTGGAGCAAGGGACTAGCGGACCAAGAGACCCAGTACTTC.

The chain is built from TRBV28 and TRBJ1-6; TRBD1 matches at 11 bases. Trimming cost V 5 bases and J 10 bases; bases outside gene matches: 10. Germline assignment: CDR1 MDHEN and CDR2 SYDVKM. The CDR3 consists of 16 residues. The CDR3 sequence: CASSTGGGQGDSPLHF. As DNA, the CDR3 is TGTGCCAGCAGTACCGGGGGGGGACAGGGGGACTCACCCCTCCACTTT.

In this sample, this clonotype turned up a few times. V is TRBV6-1 and J is TRBJ1-5; no clear D gene. CDR3 length: 11 residues. V was pared by 8 bases and J by 5 bases, with 7 bases between. Looked up from germline, CDR1 is MNHNS and CDR2 is SASEGT. The CDR3 DNA is TGTGCCAGCGGATTAGATCAGCCCCAGCATTTT. This translates into CASGLDQPQHF.

This clonotype was counted between two and nine times. This chain joins TRBV7-8 and TRBJ1-1; D is unresolved. Trimming cost V 7 bases and J 5 bases, with 14 bases left between them. The CDR3 runs to 13 residues. CDR1 and CDR2 (germline): SGHVS, FQNEAQ. CDR3 in amino acids: CASTPRVGTEAFF. The CDR3 DNA is TGTGCCAGCACCCCCCGGGTGGGTACTGAAGCTTTCTTT.

This clonotype came up many times. The chain has TRBV3-1 and TRBJ2-7; 9 bases are a match to TRBD1. This CDR3 comprises 14 residues. V gave up 2 bases and J gave up 6 bases; unmatched junction bases: 5. CDR1 is LGHDT and CDR2 is YNNKEL in the germline V gene (reference sequence). CDR3: CASSQMMTGGEQYF. The CDR3 DNA follows: TGTGCCAGCAGCCAAATGATGACAGGGGGCGAGCAGTACTTC.

The chain carries TRBV19 and TRBJ1-1; TRBD1 matches 8 bases. The V gene's germline CDR1 is LNHDA and CDR2 SQIVND (reference sequence). Losses at the gene ends were 1 base for V and 5 bases for J; bases not matched to a gene: 3. The CDR3 consists of 14 residues. CDR3 coding DNA: TGTGCCAGTAGTATAGGACAGGGGAGGACTGAAGCTTTCTTT. It codes for CASSIGQGRTEAFF.